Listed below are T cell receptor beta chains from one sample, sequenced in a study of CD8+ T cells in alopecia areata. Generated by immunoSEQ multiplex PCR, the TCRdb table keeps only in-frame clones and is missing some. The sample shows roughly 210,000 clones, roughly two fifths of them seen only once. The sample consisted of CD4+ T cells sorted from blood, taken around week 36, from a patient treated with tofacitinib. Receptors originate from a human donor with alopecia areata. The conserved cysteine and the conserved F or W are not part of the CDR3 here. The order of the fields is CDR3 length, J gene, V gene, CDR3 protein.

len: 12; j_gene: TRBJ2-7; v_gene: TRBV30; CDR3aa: AWRAIAGSYEQY
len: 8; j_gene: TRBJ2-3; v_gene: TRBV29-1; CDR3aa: SVGEDTQY
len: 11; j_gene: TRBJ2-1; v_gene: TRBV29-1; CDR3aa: SVWIRDHNEQF
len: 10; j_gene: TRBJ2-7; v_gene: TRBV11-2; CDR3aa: ASSLVPLEQY
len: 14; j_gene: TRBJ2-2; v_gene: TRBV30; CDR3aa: AWASRGSLNTGELF
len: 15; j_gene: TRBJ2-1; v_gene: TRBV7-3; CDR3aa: ASSVHPLGTSGGEQF
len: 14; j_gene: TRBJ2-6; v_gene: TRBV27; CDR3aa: ASSSVRPSGANVLT
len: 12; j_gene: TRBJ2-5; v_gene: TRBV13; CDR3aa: ASSWGTAEETQY
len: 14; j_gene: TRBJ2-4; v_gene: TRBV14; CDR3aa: ASSQLSGLAKNIQY
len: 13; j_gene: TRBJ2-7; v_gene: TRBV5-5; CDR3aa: ASSLRQGNSYEQY
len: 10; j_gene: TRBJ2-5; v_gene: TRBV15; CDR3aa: ATSREEETQY
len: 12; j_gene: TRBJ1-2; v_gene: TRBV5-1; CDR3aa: ASSLERGNYGYT
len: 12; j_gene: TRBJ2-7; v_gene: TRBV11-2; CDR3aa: ASRLRTDSREQY
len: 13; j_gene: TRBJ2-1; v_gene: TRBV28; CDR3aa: ASSFETGGGNEQF
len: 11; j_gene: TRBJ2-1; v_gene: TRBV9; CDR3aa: ASSADWVNKQF
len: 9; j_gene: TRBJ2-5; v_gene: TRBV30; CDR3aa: AWLVGETQY
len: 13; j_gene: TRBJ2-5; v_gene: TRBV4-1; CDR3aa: ASSQGDRAQETQY
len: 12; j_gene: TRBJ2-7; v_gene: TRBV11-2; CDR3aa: ASSLEREFGEQY
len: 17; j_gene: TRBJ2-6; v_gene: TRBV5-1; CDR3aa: ASSLGGGASRSGANVLT
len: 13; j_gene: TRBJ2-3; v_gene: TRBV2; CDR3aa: ASSAQREGSDTQY
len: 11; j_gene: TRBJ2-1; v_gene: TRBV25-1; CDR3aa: ASRDRVNNEQF
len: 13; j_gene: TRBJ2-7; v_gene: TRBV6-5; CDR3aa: ASSYFGQGSYEQY
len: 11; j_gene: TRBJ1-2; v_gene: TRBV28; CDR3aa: ASSRQVNYGYT
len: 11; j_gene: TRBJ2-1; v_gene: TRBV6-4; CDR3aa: ASSLDRGNEQF
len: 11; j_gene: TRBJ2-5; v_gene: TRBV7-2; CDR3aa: ASSLSGPATQY
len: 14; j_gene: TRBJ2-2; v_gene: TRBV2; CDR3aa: ASSEEAARYTGELF
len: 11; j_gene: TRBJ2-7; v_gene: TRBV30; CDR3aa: AWRSGLAGEQY
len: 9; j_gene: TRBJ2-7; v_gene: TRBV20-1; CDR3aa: SAVDSREQY
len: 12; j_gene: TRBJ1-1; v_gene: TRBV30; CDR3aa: AWSVLSGNTEAF
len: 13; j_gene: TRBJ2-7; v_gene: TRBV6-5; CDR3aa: ASSYSPRVRYEQY
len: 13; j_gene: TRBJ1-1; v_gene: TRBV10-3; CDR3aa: AISEGAGRNTEAF
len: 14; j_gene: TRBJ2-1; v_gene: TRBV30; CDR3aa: ASTTGQGSRYNEQF
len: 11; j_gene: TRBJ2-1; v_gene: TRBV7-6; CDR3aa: ASSSFQGSEQF
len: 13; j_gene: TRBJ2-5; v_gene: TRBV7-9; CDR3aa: ASSPLAGGGETQY
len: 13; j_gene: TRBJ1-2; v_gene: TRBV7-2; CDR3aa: ASSLDGTVNYGYT
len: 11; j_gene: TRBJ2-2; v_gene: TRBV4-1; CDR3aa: ASSQAAWGELF
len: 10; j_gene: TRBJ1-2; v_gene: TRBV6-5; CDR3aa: ASSSTGDGYT
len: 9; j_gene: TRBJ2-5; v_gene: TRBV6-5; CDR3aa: ATRAGETQY
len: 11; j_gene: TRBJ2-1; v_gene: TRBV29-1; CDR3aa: SVDRGSLDEQF
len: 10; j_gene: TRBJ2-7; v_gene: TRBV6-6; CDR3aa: ASRPQGWEQY
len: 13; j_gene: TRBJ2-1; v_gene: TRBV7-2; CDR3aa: ASSSSNVDDNEQF
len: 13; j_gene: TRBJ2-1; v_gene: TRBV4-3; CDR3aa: ASSQEASLRGEQF
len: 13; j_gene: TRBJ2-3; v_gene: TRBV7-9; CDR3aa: ASSAGRGSVDTQY
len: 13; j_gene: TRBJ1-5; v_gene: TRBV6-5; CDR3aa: ATADRAYSNQPQH
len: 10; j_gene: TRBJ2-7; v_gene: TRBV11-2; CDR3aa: ASSSGIYEQY
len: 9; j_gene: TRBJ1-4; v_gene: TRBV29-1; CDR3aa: SVRPQEKLF
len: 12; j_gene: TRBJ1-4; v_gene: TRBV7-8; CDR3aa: ASSGVGYREKLF